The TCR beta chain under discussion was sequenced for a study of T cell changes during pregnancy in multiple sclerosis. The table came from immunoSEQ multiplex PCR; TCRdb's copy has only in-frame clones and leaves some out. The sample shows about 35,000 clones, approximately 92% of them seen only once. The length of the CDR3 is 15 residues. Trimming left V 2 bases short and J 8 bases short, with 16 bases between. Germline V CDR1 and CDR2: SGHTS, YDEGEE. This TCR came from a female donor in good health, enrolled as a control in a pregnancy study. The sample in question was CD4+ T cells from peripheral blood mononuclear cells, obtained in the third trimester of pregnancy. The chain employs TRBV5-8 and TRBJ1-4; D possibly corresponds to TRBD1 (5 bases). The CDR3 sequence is CASSFGGGTREKLFF. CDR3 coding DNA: TGTGCCAGCAGCTTTGGCGGGGGGACGAGGGAAAAACTGTTTTTT.